Following are 14 T cell receptor beta chains from one sample sequenced in a study of CD8+CD57+ T cells in acquired aplastic anemia. According to the study, genomic DNA was the template for TCR beta VDJ and CDR3 profiling. TCRdb re-analysed the reads in MiXCR, keeping a single row per CDR3 protein. This table has some 98,000 distinct CDR3 sequences, 55% to 80% appearing once. All sequencing subjects had displayed CD8+CD57+ cell expansion on flow cytometry. The sample consisted of sorted CD4+, CD8+, or CD8+CD57+ T cells (not recorded which) from PBMCs. The receptor source for this set is a human donor with aplastic anemia.

This chain connects TRBV5-6 to TRBJ2-7; perhaps TRBD2 as D (6 bases). Looked up from germline, CDR1 is SGHDT and CDR2 is YYEEEE. This CDR3 is built from 14 residues. V was cut by 4 bases and J by 0 bases, with 11 bases left in between. The CDR3 DNA sequence: TGTGCCAGCAGCCCGGGCGGGGTCTCCTACGAGCAGTACTTC. Encoded protein: CASSPGGVSYEQYF.

V is TRBV5-1 and J is TRBJ2-6; no clear D gene. Germline CDR1 SGHRS, CDR2 YFSETQ. Trimming cost V 2 bases and J 1 base, with 4 bases left between them. The CDR3 length is 14 residues. CDR3 DNA sequence: TGCGCCAGCAGCTTCACGTCTGGGGCCAACGTCCTGACTTTC. This encodes CASSFTSGANVLTF. The whole variable domain, remainder taken from reference TRBV5-1 and TRBJ2-6, is KAGVTQTPRYLIKTRGQQVTLSCSPISGHRSVSWYQQTPGQGLQFLFEYFSETQRNKGNFPGRFSGRQFSNSRSEMNVSTLELGDSALYLCASSFTSGANVLTFGAGSRLTVL.

This clonotype was found a few times. V and J are TRBV29-1 and TRBJ2-7; tentative D call: TRBD1 (6 bases). V was clipped by 3 bases and J by 2 bases, with 17 bases between them. There are 15 residues in the CDR3. Germline CDR1 is SQVTM and CDR2 is ANQGSEA. CDR3 bases: TGCAGCGTTGATTACTCACAGGGAGAAACCTACGAGCAGTACTTC. Its translation: CSVDYSQGETYEQYF.

V usage is TRBV19 and J usage is TRBJ1-5; D may be TRBD1 (5 bases). The germline V gene has CDR1 LNHDA and CDR2 SQIVND (reference sequence). The V end lost 5 bases, the J end lost 4 bases, and 15 bases lay between the germline ends. The CDR3 totals 15 residues. CDR3 in amino acids: CASSLNAQENQPQHF. The CDR3 DNA sequence: TGTGCCAGTAGTCTTAACGCACAGGAGAATCAGCCCCAGCATTTT.

The rearrangement links TRBV2 to TRBJ2-7; TRBD2 might be the D (5 bases). Germline V lookup: CDR1 SNHLY, CDR2 FYNNEI. The V gene lost 4 bases and the J gene lost 3 bases, with 13 bases spanning the gap. The CDR3 consists of 14 residues. The CDR3 nucleotides are TGTGCCAGCAGTGTGGAGGTCAGCAACTACGAGCAGTACTTC. This encodes CASSVEVSNYEQYF. Looking up the rest from reference TRBV2 and TRBJ2-7 gives the full variable domain: EPEVTQTPSHQVTQMGQEVILRCVPISNHLYFYWYRQILGQKVEFLVSFYNNEISEKSEIFDDQFSVERPDGSNFTLKIRSTKLEDSAMYFCASSVEVSNYEQYFGPGTRLTVT.

The chain is built from TRBV7-9 and TRBJ2-5, with D perhaps matching TRBD2 (6 bases). This CDR3 is 15 amino acids long. Germline-derived CDR1 and CDR2 are SEHNR and FQNEAQ (reference sequence). Trimming stripped 1 base from V and 5 bases from J, with 14 bases between. DNA for the CDR3: TGTGCCAGCAGCTTAGGGGCGGGGAGGATCGAGACCCAGTACTTC. The encoded protein is CASSLGAGRIETQYF.

This chain links TRBV20-1 with TRBJ2-5; TRBD2 matches at 13 bases. The CDR3 contains 16 residues. CDR1 is DFQATT, CDR2 SNEGSKA, per germline (reference sequence). V shed 1 base, J shed 2 bases, and the junction held 4 bases outside the gene matches. The CDR3 reads CSARGRTSGRQETQYF. CDR3 nucleotide sequence: TGCAGTGCTAGAGGCAGGACTAGCGGGAGACAAGAGACCCAGTACTTC.

The rearrangement links TRBV20-1 to TRBJ2-1, with 8 bases fitting TRBD2. Germline V gene data show CDR1 as DFQATT and CDR2 as SNEGSKA (reference sequence). Trimming removed 6 bases from V and 0 bases from J; junction bases left unmatched: 4. The CDR3 runs to 14 residues. The CDR3 is CSALAGSSYNEQFF. Written as DNA, the CDR3 is TGCAGTGCCTTAGCGGGAAGCTCCTACAATGAGCAGTTCTTC.

The CDR3 coding sequence is TGTGCCAGTAGTATAGATGGACAGACTAACTATGGCTACACCTTC. Its translation: CASSIDGQTNYGYTF. The rearrangement uses TRBV19 and TRBJ1-2; possible D gene TRBD1, 6 bases. Per germline, CDR1 LNHDA and CDR2 SQIVND (reference sequence). Trimming cost V 0 bases and J 0 bases, with 8 bases left between them. The CDR3 spans 15 residues. The variable domain in full, completed from reference TRBV19 and TRBJ1-2, reads DGGITQSPKYLFRKEGQNVTLSCEQNLNHDAMYWYRQDPGQGLRLIYYSQIVNDFQKGDIAEGYSVSREKKESFPLTVTSAQKNPTAFYLCASSIDGQTNYGYTFGSGTRLTVV.

The chain uses TRBV4-1 and TRBJ2-7; the D gene is possibly TRBD2 (5 bases). Germline lookup yields CDR1 MGHRA and CDR2 YSYEKL. The V gene lost 1 base and the J gene lost 0 bases, with 10 bases spanning the gap. The CDR3 loop spans 15 amino acids. The CDR3 spells CASSQVDSNSYEQYF. CDR3 nucleotide sequence: TGCGCCAGCAGCCAAGTGGACTCCAACTCCTACGAGCAGTACTTC.

This sequence joins TRBV15 and TRBJ1-2; D is unresolved. This CDR3 spans 14 amino acids. V lost 1 base and J 2 bases, leaving 8 bases between the germline ends. Per the germline V gene, CDR1 is LNHNV and CDR2 is YYDKDF (reference sequence). DNA of the CDR3: TGTGCCACCAGCAGAGGGCCCAGGAACTATGGCTACACCTTC. This sequence encodes CATSRGPRNYGYTF.

This clonotype was seen many times. CDR3 residues: CASSLEGQGPDGYTF. The CDR3 DNA reads as TGTGCCAGCAGCTTGGAGGGACAGGGTCCGGATGGCTACACCTTC. The chain is built from TRBV5-4 and TRBJ1-2, with 9 bases identical to TRBD1. CDR1 is SGHNT, CDR2 YYREEE, per germline (reference sequence). V lost 0 bases and J lost 6; bases outside the gene matches: 6. The CDR3 runs 15 residues.

This clonotype was recorded once. This chain links TRBV19 with TRBJ1-5; D may be TRBD1 (6 bases). With 4 bases removed from V and 7 bases from J, the gap between germline ends came to 14 bases. The CDR3 is 14 residues long. Germline V lookup: CDR1 LNHDA, CDR2 SQIVND (reference sequence). The CDR3 sequence: CASSSQDRIQPQHF. The CDR3 DNA sequence: TGTGCCAGTAGTAGCCAAGACAGGATACAGCCCCAGCATTTT.

The chain employs TRBV29-1 and TRBJ2-2; D might be TRBD1 or TRBD2, each matching 7 bases. Looked up from germline, CDR1 is SQVTM and CDR2 is ANQGSEA. Trimming removed 6 bases from V and 0 bases from J, with 11 bases in between. The CDR3 has 14 residues. The CDR3 loop reads CSVGGTANTGELFF. CDR3 sequence (DNA): TGCAGCGTGGGGGGGACAGCGAACACCGGGGAGCTGTTTTTT.